This record looks at one TCR beta chain sequence and its context. The antigen is not known. These data originate in a study of human T cells and chemical hapten exposure. About the study: Small volume differences among pooled libraries mainly caused per-sample TCR yield variation. Study results and caveats: Clustering by CDR3 similarity yielded significantly more large clusters from expanded TCRs than controls.

From the RACE reads, TCRdb called clonotypes with MiXCR, one entry per CDR3 protein. This table holds 250,000 or so distinct CDR3 sequences, 7.5% to 8% found once. Time point given: pre-sensitization, week 0. Treatment of the sample: therapeutic diphenylcyclopropenone sensitization with weekly scalp DPC. The CDR3 is 15 amino acids. The J segment lost 0 bases and the V segment lost 1 base, leaving 2 bases of the junction unmatched. This chain uses TRBV12-3 or TRBV12-4 with TRBJ1-2; 7 positions match TRBD1. Here the sequenced sample was whole blood, taken in connection with sensitization to the hapten diphenylcyclopropenone (DPC). This receptor was taken from a man aged 18 to 35 with alopecia areata. Some clones in this sample may be carry-over from other donors' samples. Here the CDR3 DNA reads TGTGCCAGCAGTTTAGGGGGACAGCCTAACTATGGCTACACCTTC. As protein: CASSLGGQPNYGYTF.